The next 12 T cell receptor beta chains were all read from a single sample in a study of blood T cell dynamics during melanoma immunotherapy. Regarding time point: week 3, after first cycle of checkpoint inhibitor. Here immunoSEQ multiplex PCR was the method, and the copy in TCRdb shows in-frame clones only, minus some. In the table there are 15,000 to 20,000 clones, about 95% of which are singletons. Sequenced material: effector memory CD8+ T cells from blood, taken from a patient treated with checkpoint blockade. The receptors were sampled from a human donor with melanoma.

This clone was observed once. The rearrangement uses TRBV29-1 and TRBJ2-7, with D perhaps matching TRBD1 or TRBD2 (5 bases each). Trimming removed 6 bases from V and 0 bases from J, with 12 bases in between. The CDR3 has 13 residues. The germline V gene encodes CDR1 SQVTM and CDR2 ANQGSEA. CDR3 in amino acids: CSVPGRSSYEQYF. CDR3 nucleotides: TGCAGCGTCCCGGGACGGAGCTCCTACGAGCAGTACTTC.

The chain is built from TRBV28 and TRBJ2-2; 8 bases map to TRBD2. Unmatched junction bases numbered 8, after V lost 3 bases and J lost 5 bases. The CDR3 is made up of 16 amino acids. Germline-derived CDR1 and CDR2 are MDHEN and SYDVKM. The CDR3 sequence is CASSFAPASGTGELFF. The CDR3 nucleotides are TGTGCCAGCAGTTTCGCCCCGGCTAGCGGGACCGGGGAGCTGTTTTTT.

V gene TRBV11-2 combines with J gene TRBJ1-6; 10 bases match TRBD1. Germline V gives CDR1 SGHAT, CDR2 FQNNGV. V gave up 4 bases and J gave up 7 bases; unmatched junction bases: 10. The CDR3 is 17 residues long. The CDR3 DNA is TGTGCCAGCAGCTCATCCCGGGACAGGGGAAGGAATTCACCCCTCCACTTT. Translating gives CASSSSRDRGRNSPLHF.

The rearrangement uses TRBV18 and TRBJ2-1; tentatively, D is TRBD1 or TRBD2 (5 bases each). Trimming took off 3 bases at V and 2 bases at J, with 11 bases between the two ends. CDR1 is KGHSH and CDR2 is LQKENI in the germline V gene. CDR3 length: 15 residues. The CDR3 sequence: CASSPWDGAYNEQFF. In nucleotides, the CDR3 is TGTGCCAGCTCACCCTGGGACGGTGCCTACAATGAGCAGTTCTTC.

This chain connects TRBV5-6 to TRBJ1-1; TRBD1 might be the D (6 bases). V lost 5 bases and J 7 bases, leaving 18 bases between the germline ends. Germline V gene sequence: CDR1 SGHDT, CDR2 YYEEEE. This CDR3 region has 14 residues. The CDR3 nucleotides read TGTGCCAGCAGTTGGGCAGGGGTCGCAAATGAAGCTTTCTTT. This translates into CASSWAGVANEAFF.

J is TRBJ2-1 and V is TRBV5-6; TRBD2 matches at 8 bases. The CDR3 is 12 residues long. Looked up from germline, CDR1 is SGHDT and CDR2 is YYEEEE. The ends lost 4 bases at V and 8 bases at J; junction bases unmatched: 2. The CDR3, as DNA: TGTGCCAGCAGCCCGGGACTAGATGAGCAGTTCTTC. Residues: CASSPGLDEQFF.

DNA for the CDR3: TGTGCCAGCAGCTTGGGGTCGGGAGACAATGAGCAGTTCTTC. It is translated as CASSLGSGDNEQFF. The chain is built from TRBV5-6 and TRBJ2-1; the D gene is possibly TRBD2 (6 bases). CDR1 and CDR2 (germline): SGHDT, YYEEEE. The V end lost 0 bases, the J end lost 5 bases, and 9 bases lay between the germline ends. The CDR3 has 14 amino acids.

The rearrangement links TRBV15 to TRBJ2-7; the D call may be TRBD1 or TRBD2 (5 bases each). The CDR3 sequence is 14 residues long. Germline V gene sequence: CDR1 LNHNV, CDR2 YYDKDF (reference sequence). Trimming removed 0 bases at V and 3 bases at J, with 9 bases between. CDR3 sequence: CATSRDGGSYEQYF. Here the CDR3 DNA reads TGTGCCACCAGCAGAGATGGGGGAAGCTACGAGCAGTACTTC.

The J gene is TRBJ2-7, the V gene TRBV9, with a tentative D call TRBD2 (6 bases). Trimming shortened V by 5 bases and J by 1 base, and 13 bases separated the two germline ends. Per germline, CDR1 SGDLS and CDR2 YYNGEE. CDR3 length: 14 amino acids. The CDR3 DNA follows: TGTGCCAGCAGTTCCGGGAGTGGGTCCTACGAGCAGTACTTC. Protein sequence: CASSSGSGSYEQYF.

The V call is TRBV4-1, the J call TRBJ1-3; no reliable D call. The CDR3 loop spans 19 amino acids. Trimming cost V 2 bases and J 0 bases, with 20 bases left between them. Germline V gene data show CDR1 as MGHRA and CDR2 as YSYEKL. CDR3 sequence (DNA): TGCGCCAGCAGCCAATTCTATCCTCCGCCGTCCGTCTCTGGAAACACCATATATTTT. This translates into CASSQFYPPPSVSGNTIYF.

This chain links TRBV27 with TRBJ2-2; no clear D gene. This CDR3 spans 14 amino acids. In germline, CDR1 is MNHEY, CDR2 SMNVEV (reference sequence). Trimming cost V 0 bases and J 7 bases, with 9 bases left between them. The CDR3, as DNA: TGTGCCAGCAGTTTATCTCCCCGTGGCGGGGAGCTGTTTTTT. Its translation: CASSLSPRGGELFF.

This rearrangement joins TRBV7-9 to TRBJ2-7; D uncertain. Germline loops: CDR1 SEHNR, CDR2 FQNEAQ (reference sequence). The CDR3 has 14 residues. The V end was cut by 1 base, the J end by 1 base, with 8 bases between. The CDR3 nucleotides are TGTGCCAGCAGCTTAGTGTCCCGATCCTACGAGCAGTACTTC. Protein product: CASSLVSRSYEQYF.